Listed below are T cell receptor beta chains from one sample, sequenced in a study of T-cell reconstitution after alpha-beta-depleted transplantation in children. TCRdb independently ran MiXCR on the PCR reads; one entry per CDR3 protein. The data contain fewer than 95,000 distinct CDR3 sequences, less than 15% of them singletons. This specimen was PBMCs from the stem cell graft donor, taken from the stem cell graft. The receptors come from a human donor who donated a stem cell graft to a child with inherited bone marrow failure. CDR3s include the opening cysteine and the closing phenylalanine or tryptophan. A D gene is named only where the DNA matches it firmly. Where a row states a size, it is once, few, many or the class of an expanded clone; other rows omit it.

d_gene	v_gene	abundance	j_gene	CDR3nt	CDR3aa
TRBD1	TRBV12-3/TRBV12-4	many	TRBJ2-2	TGTGCCAGCAGTCAGACCGAGGGACAGGGAATGAACACCGGGGAGCTGTTTTTT	CASSQTEGQGMNTGELFF
TRBD2	TRBV5-1	many	TRBJ2-5	TGCGCCAGCAGCGCCGGGACTAGCGGGAGCAAATCTCGGCAAGAGACCCAGTACTTC	CASSAGTSGSKSRQETQYF
NA	TRBV7-2	many	TRBJ2-3	TGTGCCAGCAGCTTTTCCGGGACAGATACGCAGTATTTT	CASSFSGTDTQYF
TRBD2	TRBV10-3	NA	TRBJ2-3	TGTGCCATCAGCCTTGGTACGACTAGCGTCGGGGATACGCAGTATTTT	CAISLGTTSVGDTQYF
TRBD2	TRBV19	few	TRBJ2-3	TGTGCCAGTAGTCCGGGGGGAGCAGATACGCAGTATTTT	CASSPGGADTQYF
NA	TRBV28	many	TRBJ2-7	TGTGCCAGCGTTTTTAGCAGGGCCTACGAGCAGTACTTC	CASVFSRAYEQYF
TRBD1	TRBV27	many	TRBJ1-2	TGTGCCAGCAGCCAGGGGGGAGGCTACACCTTC	CASSQGGGYTF
TRBD1	TRBV7-9	many	TRBJ1-2	TGTGCCAGCAGCCCATTAACCGGGACAGGGGGCCGTGGCTACACCTTC	CASSPLTGTGGRGYTF
TRBD2	TRBV6-2/TRBV6-3	NA	TRBJ2-1	TGTGCCAGCAGTTACCTCTCTAGCGGGAGTCGCGACAATGAGCAGTTCTTC	CASSYLSSGSRDNEQFF
NA	TRBV20-1	many	TRBJ1-2	TGCAGTGCTAGAGATGCCGCCGGGGGGCGAGCAGGGGGCTACACCTTC	CSARDAAGGRAGGYTF
NA	TRBV12-3/TRBV12-4	many	TRBJ2-7	TGTGCCAGCAGTTTAGGTGGAGGCGAGCAGTACTTC	CASSLGGGEQYF
TRBD1	TRBV11-1	many	TRBJ2-4	TGTGCCAGCAGCTTACTAGGACAGGGGAACATTCAGTACTTC	CASSLLGQGNIQYF
NA	TRBV20-1	many	TRBJ1-2	TGCAGTGCTAGACCAGGAAACTATGGCTACACCTTC	CSARPGNYGYTF
NA	TRBV7-9	many	TRBJ2-1	TGTGCCAGCAGCTGGAAAACAGGGAGCCTTTACAATGAGCAGTTCTTC	CASSWKTGSLYNEQFF
TRBD1	TRBV20-1	many	TRBJ1-2	TGCAGTGCTAGAGACCCCGACAGGGCTAGAGGTGGCTACACCTTC	CSARDPDRARGGYTF
NA	TRBV30	many	TRBJ1-2	TGTGCCTGGAGTGAAGAGGTGGTCGAGGACGGCTACACCTTC	CAWSEEVVEDGYTF
NA	TRBV4-1	many	TRBJ2-3	TGCGCCAGCAGCCAGGAGAAGACTGGTCGGACCACAGATACGCAGTATTTT	CASSQEKTGRTTDTQYF
NA	TRBV18	many	TRBJ1-5	TGTGCCAGCAGCCCGGGGGGCAATCAGCCCCAGCATTTT	CASSPGGNQPQHF
NA	TRBV7-9	many	TRBJ1-1	TGTGCCAGCAGCTCCAGGGACGGACCGAACACTGAAGCTTTCTTT	CASSSRDGPNTEAFF
NA	TRBV19	few	TRBJ2-2	TGTGCCAGTAGAGGGAGAGCGAACACCGGGGAGCTGTTTTTT	CASRGRANTGELFF
NA	TRBV7-2	many	TRBJ2-1	TGTGCCAGCAGCTTAGGACCAACCGGGACGAGCGACAATGAGCAGTTCTTC	CASSLGPTGTSDNEQFF
TRBD2	TRBV7-9	many	TRBJ2-7	TGTGCCAGCAGCTTATCGGCGGGAGTCTCCTACGAGCAGTACTTC	CASSLSAGVSYEQYF
NA	TRBV2	many	TRBJ1-1	TGTGCCAGCAGTGGAATGGGCACTGAAGCTTTCTTT	CASSGMGTEAFF
NA	TRBV3-1	many	TRBJ2-7	TGTGCCAGCAGCCAAGCCTACAGGGACCCCTCCTACGAGCAGTACTTC	CASSQAYRDPSYEQYF
TRBD2	TRBV7-9	many	TRBJ2-2	TGTGCCAGCAGCTTAGCTAGCGGGGGGGCCGCCACCGGGGAGCTGTTTTTT	CASSLASGGAATGELFF
NA	TRBV10-3	many	TRBJ2-5	TGTGCCATCAGTGGACGGATACAAGAGACCCAGTACTTC	CAISGRIQETQYF
NA	TRBV28	many	TRBJ2-2	TGTGCCAGCAGGGCAGGGGGGACTACCAACACCGGGGAGCTGTTTTTT	CASRAGGTTNTGELFF
NA	TRBV3-1	many	TRBJ2-4	TGTGCCAGCACCCTAGGCCTAGCCAAAAACATTCAGTACTTC	CASTLGLAKNIQYF
NA	TRBV20-1	NA	TRBJ2-1	TGCAGTGCTAGAGATCAGCTTACGGACTTCTACAGTGAGCAGTTCTTC	CSARDQLTDFYSEQFF
TRBD1	TRBV10-3	many	TRBJ1-2	TGTGCCATCAGTGAAGACAGGGAAAAAGGCTACACCTTC	CAISEDREKGYTF
NA	TRBV9	many	TRBJ1-1	TGTGCCAGCAGCGTAGAGGGGAGGACTGAAGCTTTCTTT	CASSVEGRTEAFF
TRBD1	TRBV5-6	many	TRBJ1-1	TGTGCCAGCAGCCGTGACAGGGGATACACTGAAGCTTTCTTT	CASSRDRGYTEAFF
NA	TRBV13	many	TRBJ1-1	TGTGCCAGCAGCTTAGAGGACGAAGGGACCCATCGTGTGAACACTGAAGCTTTCTTT	CASSLEDEGTHRVNTEAFF
NA	TRBV19	many	TRBJ1-1	TGTGCCAGTAGTATACGCGGAACTGAAGCTTTCTTT	CASSIRGTEAFF
NA	TRBV18	few	TRBJ2-1	TGTGCCAGCTCAGCGGGCCTCAATGAGCAGTTCTTC	CASSAGLNEQFF
TRBD1	TRBV5-1	many	TRBJ1-4	TGCGCCAGCAGCTTGGCCGGGACAGTGGGTGAAAAACTGTTTTTT	CASSLAGTVGEKLFF
TRBD2	TRBV27	many	TRBJ2-4	TGTGCCAGCAGTTTAAGGGGAGGGAGCGCCAAAAACATTCAGTACTTC	CASSLRGGSAKNIQYF
NA	TRBV12-3/TRBV12-4	many	TRBJ2-7	TGTGCCAGCAGCCAAAGGCCCCGGGACACCGGTTCCTACGAGCAGTACTTC	CASSQRPRDTGSYEQYF
NA	TRBV7-2	NA	TRBJ2-7	TGTGCCAGCAGCTCTAAAATCGGACTGAACGAGCAGTACTTC	CASSSKIGLNEQYF
NA	TRBV12-3/TRBV12-4	many	TRBJ1-1	TGTGCCAGCAGTTTAGGCACGGCCATGAACACTGAAGCTTTCTTT	CASSLGTAMNTEAFF
NA	TRBV7-3	NA	TRBJ2-5	TGTGCCAGCAGCTCCATGGGGGGACCTGGAGAGACCCAGTACTTC	CASSSMGGPGETQYF
TRBD2	TRBV20-1	many	TRBJ2-3	TGCAGTGCTAGGGGGGGGGTAGATACGCAGTATTTT	CSARGGVDTQYF
TRBD1	TRBV12-3/TRBV12-4	many	TRBJ2-1	TGTGCCAGCAGTCGACAGGGTCGGTGGGGCTACAATGAGCAGTTCTTC	CASSRQGRWGYNEQFF
NA	TRBV4-1	many	TRBJ2-1	TGCGCCAGCAGCTCCCAAGAGCCCGGGAATGAGCAGTTCTTC	CASSSQEPGNEQFF
NA	TRBV5-1	many	TRBJ1-1	TGCGCCAGCAGCTTGGTAGGTTATAACACTGAAGCTTTCTTT	CASSLVGYNTEAFF
TRBD2	TRBV5-5	many	TRBJ2-3	TGTGCCAGCAGCCCTCCGAGGAGCGGGGGGGGTGGGGATACGCAGTATTTT	CASSPPRSGGGGDTQYF
NA	TRBV24-1	many	TRBJ2-1	TGTGCCACCAGTGATCAAAGACTGGGATCCTACAATGAGCAGTTCTTC	CATSDQRLGSYNEQFF
TRBD1	TRBV7-2	many	TRBJ1-6	TGTGCCAGCAGCAAGACAGGGAATAATTCACCCCTCCACTTT	CASSKTGNNSPLHF
NA	TRBV7-9	many	TRBJ2-2	TGTGCCAGCAGCCAGGTACCGGGGCAAGTCACCGGGGAGCTGTTTTTT	CASSQVPGQVTGELFF
NA	TRBV20-1	many	TRBJ2-7	TGCAGTGCTAGCGGGAGCTACGAGCAGTACTTC	CSASGSYEQYF
TRBD2	TRBV7-2	many	TRBJ2-2	TGTGCCAGCAGCTTACGGACCAGCGGGAGAAGGGAGCTGTTTTTT	CASSLRTSGRRELFF